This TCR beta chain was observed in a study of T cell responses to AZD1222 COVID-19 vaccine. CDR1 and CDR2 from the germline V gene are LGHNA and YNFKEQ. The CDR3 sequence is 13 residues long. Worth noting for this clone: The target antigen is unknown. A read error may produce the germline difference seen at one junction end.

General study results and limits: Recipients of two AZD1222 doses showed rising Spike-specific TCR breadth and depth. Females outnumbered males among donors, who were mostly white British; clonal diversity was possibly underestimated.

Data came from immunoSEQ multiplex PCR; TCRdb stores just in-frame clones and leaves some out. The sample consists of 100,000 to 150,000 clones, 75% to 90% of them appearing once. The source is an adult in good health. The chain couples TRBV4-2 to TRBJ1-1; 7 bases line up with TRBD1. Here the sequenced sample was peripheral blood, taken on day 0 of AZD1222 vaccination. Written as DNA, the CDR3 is TGTGCCAGCAGCCCTACCGACAGGGCCGGGAGGGTCTTT. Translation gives CASSPTDRAGRVF.